The T cell receptor beta chain under discussion was sequenced for a study of cytomegalovirus exposure and HLA in healthy donors. The wider study: Genetic ancestry analysis placed approximately 78% of the 398 donors that were genotyped in the Caucasian-associated cluster.

With 60 Vbeta and 13 Jbeta primers, the PCR was carried out. Source study methods: Unique TCR beta chains totaled roughly 79 million in a later count, with roughly 10 million of them shared. Measured with immunoSEQ multiplex PCR; TCRdb has only the in-frame clones, and not every one. V and J calls and clone size come straight from that table; D and trimming were deduced from the DNA. Listed are about 140,000 clones; 2% to 3% falls within the top ten. Findings and caveats of the study: In a later analysis, the majority of CMV-associated beta chains seemingly showed HLA restriction. Cytomegalovirus status was reportedly diagnosed by the classifier with high sensitivity and specificity.

CDR1 and CDR2 from the germline V gene are SGHAT and FQDESV (reference sequence). V was shortened by 2 bases and J by 2 bases, with 7 bases between the two germline ends. The CDR3 spans 14 residues. About this clone: What it binds is unknown.

The chain joins TRBV11-1 to TRBJ1-3; no firm D call. The receptor comes from a middle-aged man in good health and CMV-seronegative. Specimen: PBMCs. CDR3 amino acids: CASSLRRAGNTIYF. The CDR3 DNA reads as TGTGCCAGCAGCTTACGGAGAGCTGGAAACACCATATATTTT. The full variable domain, completed using reference TRBV11-1 and TRBJ1-3, is EAEVAQSPRYKITEKSQAVAFWCDPISGHATLYWYRQILGQGPELLVQFQDESVVDDSQLPKDRFSAERLKGVDSTLKIQPAELGDSAMYLCASSLRRAGNTIYFGEGSWLTVV.